The sequence of this T cell receptor beta chain was determined in a study of T-cell memory formation after mild COVID-19. Whole-study context: Largely, TCR clusters stayed within a single donor.

5'RACE with constant-segment primers built TCRalpha and TCRbeta cDNA libraries with UMIs. TCRdb itself ran the 5' RACE reads through MiXCR, one entry per CDR3 protein. Here the sample spans 190,000 or so distinct CDR3 sequences, roughly a tenth being singletons. As to this clonotype: Its specificity is not known.

V shed 5 bases and J 6 bases; nucleotides not matched to a gene: 9. Germline V CDR1 and CDR2: MGHRA, YSYEKL. CDR3 length: 14 residues. General observations from the study: Clones which contracted sat mainly in CM and EM if CD4+, and in EMRA if CD8+. A subset of responding clones appeared in pre-infection memory, suggesting cross-reactive memory joined.

The sample comprised PBMCs or a T cell subset sorted from them (not recorded which). The chain recombines TRBV4-1 with TRBJ1-2; the match to TRBD1 covers 7 bases. This receptor was identified in a man aged 18-30 years who had mild COVID-19 (a few samples of this study predate the infection). Cell type and time point are not known. The CDR3 is CASSKKDREDGYTF. CDR3 coding DNA: TGCGCCAGCAGCAAAAAAGACAGGGAGGATGGCTACACCTTC.